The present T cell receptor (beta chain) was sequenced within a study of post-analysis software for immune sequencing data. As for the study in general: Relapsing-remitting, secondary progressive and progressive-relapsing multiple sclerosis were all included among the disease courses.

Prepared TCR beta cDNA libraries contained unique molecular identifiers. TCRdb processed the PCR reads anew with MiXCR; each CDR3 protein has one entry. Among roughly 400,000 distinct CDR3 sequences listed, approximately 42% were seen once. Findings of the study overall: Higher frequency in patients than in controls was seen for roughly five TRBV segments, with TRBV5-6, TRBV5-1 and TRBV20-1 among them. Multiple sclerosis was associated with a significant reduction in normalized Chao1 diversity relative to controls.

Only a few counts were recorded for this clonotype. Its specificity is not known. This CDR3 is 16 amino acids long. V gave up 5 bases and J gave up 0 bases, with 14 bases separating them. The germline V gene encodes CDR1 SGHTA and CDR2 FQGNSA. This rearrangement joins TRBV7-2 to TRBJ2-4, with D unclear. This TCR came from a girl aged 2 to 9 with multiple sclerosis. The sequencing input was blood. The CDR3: CASSPRPNLAKNIQYF. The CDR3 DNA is TGTGCCAGCAGCCCACGGCCAAACCTAGCCAAAAACATTCAGTACTTC.